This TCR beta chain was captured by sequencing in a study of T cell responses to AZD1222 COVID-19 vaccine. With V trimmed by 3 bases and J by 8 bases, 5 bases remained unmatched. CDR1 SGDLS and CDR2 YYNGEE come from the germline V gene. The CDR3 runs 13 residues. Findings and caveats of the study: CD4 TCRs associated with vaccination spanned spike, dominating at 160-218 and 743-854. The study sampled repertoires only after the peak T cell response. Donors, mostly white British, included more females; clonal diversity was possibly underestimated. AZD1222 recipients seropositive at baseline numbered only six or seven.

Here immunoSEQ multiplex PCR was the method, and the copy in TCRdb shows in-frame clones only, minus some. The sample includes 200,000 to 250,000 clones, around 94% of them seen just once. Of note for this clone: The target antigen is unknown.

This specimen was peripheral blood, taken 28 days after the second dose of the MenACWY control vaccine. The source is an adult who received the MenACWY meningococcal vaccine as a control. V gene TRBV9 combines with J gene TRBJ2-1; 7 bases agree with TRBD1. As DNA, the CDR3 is TGTGCCAGCAGCGGACAGGGTTGGGATGAGCAGTTCTTC. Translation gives CASSGQGWDEQFF. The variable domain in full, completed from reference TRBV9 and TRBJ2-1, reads DSGVTQTPKHLITATGQRVTLRCSPRSGDLSVYWYQQSLDQGLQFLIQYYNGEERAKGNILERFSAQQFPDLHSELNLSSLELGDSALYFCASSGQGWDEQFFGPGTRLTVL.